The rows below give T cell receptor beta chains drawn from one sample of a study of T cells in Graves' hyperthyroidism and ophthalmopathy. One entry per CDR3 protein, called by TCRdb with MiXCR from the multiplex PCR reads. This repertoire shows 730,000 or so distinct CDR3 sequences, around 20% found once; its top ten account for over 15%. Sequenced: blood. The receptor source for this set is a woman in her fifties or sixties with Graves' hyperthyroidism that later progressed to Graves' ophthalmopathy. Each CDR3 is given with its conserved first and last residue. A D gene is named only where the DNA matches it firmly. Size values are once, few and many counts, or a class for expanded clones, and some rows have none.

D: .; size: .; V: TRBV5-6; J: TRBJ2-3; CDR3: CASSLDLFVGTDTQYF; DNA: TGTGCCAGCAGCTTGGACCTGTTCGTCGGCACAGATACGCAGTATTTT
D: TRBD1; size: .; V: TRBV27; J: TRBJ1-1; CDR3: CASRPGQANTEAFF; DNA: TGTGCCAGCAGACCGGGACAGGCGAACACTGAAGCTTTCTTT
D: TRBD1; size: .; V: TRBV24-1; J: TRBJ2-6; CDR3: CATSDPTRDSDSSGANVLTF; DNA: TGTGCCACCAGTGACCCGACCAGGGACAGCGACAGTTCTGGGGCCAACGTCCTGACTTTC
D: .; size: few; V: TRBV5-1; J: TRBJ1-1; CDR3: CASSLAPTLNTEAFF; DNA: TGCGCCAGCAGCTTGGCCCCCACCCTGAACACTGAAGCTTTCTTT
D: .; size: .; V: TRBV3-1; J: TRBJ2-5; CDR3: CASSQLDQTQYF; DNA: TGTGCCAGCAGCCAGCTAGATCAGACCCAGTACTTC
D: .; size: .; V: TRBV10-1; J: TRBJ2-2; CDR3: CASRPYSGELFF; DNA: TGTGCCAGCAGACCCTACTCCGGGGAGCTGTTTTTT
D: TRBD2; size: many; V: TRBV20-1; J: TRBJ2-7; CDR3: CSADSGGAGEQYF; DNA: TGCAGTGCTGATAGCGGGGGGGCCGGCGAGCAGTACTTC
D: .; size: few; V: TRBV7-9; J: TRBJ1-6; CDR3: CASSQEGGPNSPLHF; DNA: TGTGCCAGCAGCCAAGAAGGCGGGCCAAATTCACCCCTCCACTTT
D: .; size: many; V: TRBV7-6; J: TRBJ1-1; CDR3: CASSLGGGFATEAFF; DNA: TGTGCCAGCAGCTTAGGGGGGGGGTTCGCCACTGAAGCTTTCTTT
D: .; size: few; V: TRBV6-1; J: TRBJ2-3; CDR3: CASIHPGFSDTQYF; DNA: TGTGCCAGCATCCATCCAGGGTTTTCAGATACGCAGTATTTT
D: .; size: .; V: TRBV7-8; J: TRBJ1-6; CDR3: CASSLGDAGGAPLHF; DNA: TGTGCCAGCAGCTTAGGTGACGCCGGAGGGGCACCCCTCCACTTT
D: TRBD2; size: .; V: TRBV6-2/TRBV6-3; J: TRBJ2-3; CDR3: CASSYGQRGGLDTQYF; DNA: TGTGCCAGCAGTTACGGGCAGCGGGGGGGCCTTGATACGCAGTATTTT
D: TRBD2; size: few; V: TRBV6-5; J: TRBJ2-1; CDR3: CASSYSVLAGTSSYNEQFF; DNA: TGTGCCAGCAGTTACTCTGTACTAGCGGGTACCAGCTCCTACAATGAGCAGTTCTTC
D: .; size: .; V: TRBV12-3/TRBV12-4; J: TRBJ1-3; CDR3: CASNIGFPNTIYF; DNA: TGTGCCAGCAATATTGGGTTCCCAAACACCATATATTTT
D: .; size: .; V: TRBV7-8; J: TRBJ1-4; CDR3: CASSLDIDGKLFF; DNA: TGTGCCAGCAGCTTAGATATCGACGGAAAACTGTTTTTT
D: .; size: few; V: TRBV9; J: TRBJ1-6; CDR3: CASSYGYLSSYNSPLHF; DNA: TGTGCCAGCAGTTACGGGTACCTTAGCTCCTATAATTCACCCCTCCACTTT
D: .; size: few; V: TRBV6-5; J: TRBJ2-7; CDR3: CASSYANSYEQYF; DNA: TGTGCCAGCAGTTACGCCAACTCCTACGAGCAGTACTTC
D: .; size: .; V: TRBV27; J: TRBJ1-2; CDR3: CASSFAVGYGYTF; DNA: TGTGCCAGCAGTTTTGCGGTAGGCTATGGCTACACCTTC
D: .; size: few; V: TRBV6-2/TRBV6-3; J: TRBJ2-1; CDR3: CASSYRGGSHNEQFF; DNA: TGTGCCAGCAGTTATCGTGGGGGGTCCCACAATGAGCAGTTCTTC
D: TRBD2; size: .; V: TRBV29-1; J: TRBJ2-5; CDR3: CSVSSSGEGVETQYF; DNA: TGCAGCGTGTCGTCTAGCGGGGAGGGTGTCGAGACCCAGTACTTC
D: .; size: few; V: TRBV7-9; J: TRBJ2-1; CDR3: CASSLASVGSYNEQFF; DNA: TGTGCCAGCAGCTTAGCTAGCGTAGGCTCCTACAATGAGCAGTTCTTC
D: .; size: .; V: TRBV7-3; J: TRBJ1-6; CDR3: CASSSGQFNSPLHF; DNA: TGTGCCAGCAGCTCCGGACAGTTTAATTCACCCCTCCACTTT
D: .; size: many; V: TRBV12-3/TRBV12-4; J: TRBJ1-1; CDR3: CASSYQLNTEAFF; DNA: TGTGCCAGCAGTTATCAGTTAAACACTGAAGCTTTCTTT
D: TRBD1; size: .; V: TRBV6-5; J: TRBJ1-1; CDR3: CASSDSTGNTEALF; DNA: TGTGCCAGCAGTGACTCGACAGGGAACACTGAAGCTCTCTTT
D: TRBD1; size: few; V: TRBV20-1; J: TRBJ1-4; CDR3: CSATQTGWDEKLFF; DNA: TGCAGTGCTACCCAGACAGGGTGGGATGAAAAACTGTTTTTT
D: .; size: many; V: TRBV12-3/TRBV12-4; J: TRBJ1-5; CDR3: CASSLRGVVQPQHF; DNA: TGTGCCAGCTCCCTAAGGGGGGTAGTTCAGCCCCAGCATTTT
D: .; size: few; V: TRBV7-9; J: TRBJ1-1; CDR3: CASSPRPGTPEAFF; DNA: TGTGCCAGCAGCCCTAGGCCAGGGACTCCTGAAGCTTTCTTT
D: TRBD1; size: many; V: TRBV13; J: TRBJ2-7; CDR3: CASSRQGAMDEQYF; DNA: TGTGCCAGCAGCCGACAGGGAGCTATGGACGAGCAGTACTTC
D: .; size: many; V: TRBV27; J: TRBJ1-1; CDR3: CASSLRGAGEAFF; DNA: TGTGCCAGCAGTTTACGGGGGGCAGGTGAAGCTTTCTTT
D: .; size: few; V: TRBV4-2; J: TRBJ2-3; CDR3: CASSRVQGITDTQYF; DNA: TGTGCCAGCAGCAGGGTACAGGGTATCACAGATACGCAGTATTTT
D: .; size: many; V: TRBV18; J: TRBJ2-1; CDR3: CASSGTLNEQFF; DNA: TGTGCCAGCTCCGGGACTCTCAATGAGCAGTTCTTC
D: .; size: few; V: TRBV5-1; J: TRBJ2-5; CDR3: CASSLASSGGETQYF; DNA: TGCGCCAGCAGCTTGGCTTCTTCAGGAGGAGAGACCCAGTACTTC
D: TRBD1; size: .; V: TRBV12-3/TRBV12-4; J: TRBJ1-3; CDR3: CASRSDRAGNTIYF; DNA: TGTGCCAGCAGATCTGACAGGGCTGGAAACACCATATATTTT
D: .; size: few; V: TRBV7-9; J: TRBJ2-7; CDR3: CASSTRDGTYEQYF; DNA: TGTGCCAGCAGCACCCGGGACGGTACCTACGAGCAGTACTTC
D: .; size: many; V: TRBV13; J: TRBJ2-7; CDR3: CASSMRTGSYEQYF; DNA: TGTGCCAGCAGCATGAGGACGGGATCCTACGAGCAGTACTTC
D: .; size: many; V: TRBV6-6; J: TRBJ1-1; CDR3: CASSYSVTNTEAFF; DNA: TGTGCCAGCAGTTACTCGGTAACGAACACTGAAGCTTTCTTT
D: .; size: few; V: TRBV6-1; J: TRBJ2-5; CDR3: CASSPVSLYQETQYF; DNA: TGTGCCAGCAGTCCGGTGAGCCTGTACCAAGAGACCCAGTACTTC
D: .; size: .; V: TRBV10-3; J: TRBJ1-5; CDR3: CAIRQGDGNQPQHF; DNA: TGTGCCATCAGACAGGGAGATGGCAATCAGCCCCAGCATTTT
D: .; size: .; V: TRBV12-3/TRBV12-4; J: TRBJ1-5; CDR3: CTSSSLSFYLSSGNNQPQHF; DNA: TGTACCAGCAGTTCCCTTTCTTTTTATCTAAGTTCTGGGAACAATCAGCCCCAGCATTTT
D: .; size: many; V: TRBV10-1; J: TRBJ2-7; CDR3: CASSETGNEQYF; DNA: TGCGCCAGCAGTGAAACGGGTAACGAGCAGTACTTC
D: TRBD2; size: few; V: TRBV30; J: TRBJ2-1; CDR3: CAWSPKTSGRNEQFF; DNA: TGTGCCTGGAGTCCGAAGACTAGCGGCCGCAATGAGCAGTTCTTC
D: .; size: .; V: TRBV9; J: TRBJ2-2; CDR3: CASRLQGHTGELFF; DNA: TGTGCCAGCCGCCTACAGGGCCACACCGGGGAGCTGTTTTTT
D: .; size: .; V: TRBV3-1; J: TRBJ1-6; CDR3: CASSQEQDSSPLHF; DNA: TGTGCCAGCAGCCAAGAGCAGGATAGTTCACCCCTCCACTTT
D: .; size: .; V: TRBV4-2; J: TRBJ2-7; CDR3: CASSQDRHSSYEQYF; DNA: TGTGCCAGCAGCCAAGATCGGCACAGCTCCTACGAGCAGTACTTC
D: .; size: few; V: TRBV7-9; J: TRBJ2-7; CDR3: CASSLVRSSGGAGEQYF; DNA: TGTGCCAGCAGCTTAGTCAGAAGCTCAGGCGGGGCAGGGGAGCAGTACTTC